This TCR beta chain was sequenced during a study of cytomegalovirus exposure and HLA in healthy donors. Across the whole study: A subsequent analysis stated that the 95 to 150 validation repertoires were run on the same platform as the 550 to 750 first-cohort repertoires.

The ends were cut back, 4 bases at V and 1 base at J, with 7 bases in the middle. CDR1 is SQVTM and CDR2 is ANQGSEA in the germline V gene. This CDR3 has 12 amino acids. While the first cohort had several hundred subjects, the donors belonged to the separate validation cohort of roughly 130 subjects. Broader study findings: Cytomegalovirus association was listed for about 160 TCR beta chains.

Profiled with immunoSEQ multiplex PCR; TCRdb holds only in-frame clones, not every one. Among 250,000 to 400,000 clones, 87% were seen once, and the ten largest hold approximately 1%. In the case of this clone: Its cognate antigen is unknown.

The chain recombines TRBV29-1 with TRBJ1-2; D ambiguous. Sequencing input: PBMCs. The sequence was collected from a woman aged 30 to 39 in good health and CMV-seropositive. The chain's CDR3 is CSVVGGNYGYTF. The CDR3 DNA is TGCAGCGTTGTGGGCGGTAACTATGGCTACACCTTC.